These T cell receptor beta chains were read from a single sample in a study of PD-1 blockade in classical Hodgkin lymphoma. Repertoires were generated with immunoSEQ multiplex PCR, while TCRdb's copy carries only in-frame clones and drops some. The sample holds about 47,000 clones; over 70% are singletons and the top ten take under 20%. Source: peripheral blood mononuclear cells (PBMCs), taken before the fourth cycle of nivolumab. Receptor source: a human donor with classical Hodgkin lymphoma. Each CDR3 is given with its conserved first and last residue. A D gene is named only where the DNA matches it firmly. Clone size is not always given. Where it is, it says once, few, many or a class for expanded clones.

V	D	J	size	CDR3	DNA
TRBV19	NA	TRBJ1-2	NA	CASSIETSSGYGYTF	TGTGCCAGTAGTATTGAGACAAGTTCGGGCTATGGCTACACCTTC
TRBV7-2	NA	TRBJ1-5	many	CASSLVTGSNQPQHF	TGTGCCAGCAGCTTAGTAACAGGGAGCAATCAGCCCCAGCATTTT
TRBV11-2	NA	TRBJ2-7	NA	CASSHPGVYEQYF	TGTGCCAGCAGCCACCCGGGTGTCTACGAGCAGTACTTC
TRBV19	NA	TRBJ2-5	NA	CASSRWGTQETQYF	TGTGCCAGTAGTCGTTGGGGGACCCAAGAGACCCAGTACTTC
TRBV11-1	NA	TRBJ2-3	NA	CASSLEVRSDTQYF	TGTGCCAGCAGCTTAGAGGTCCGTTCAGATACGCAGTATTTT
TRBV9	TRBD1	TRBJ2-7	NA	CAAAPPGTGLGEQYF	TGTGCAGCGGCACCCCCTGGGACAGGGTTGGGCGAGCAGTACTTC
TRBV12-5	NA	TRBJ2-3	NA	CASGFSGTDTQYF	TGTGCTAGTGGTTTTTCGGGGACAGATACGCAGTATTTT
TRBV10-1	NA	TRBJ1-1	NA	CASTGHRGNTEAFF	TGCGCCAGCACCGGGCACCGAGGGAACACTGAAGCTTTCTTT
TRBV6-5	NA	TRBJ2-7	NA	CATERGGYEQYF	TGTGCCACTGAGAGAGGGGGCTACGAGCAGTACTTC
TRBV18	NA	TRBJ2-3	NA	CASSPLPGLDTQYF	TGTGCCAGCTCACCACTTCCAGGGTTAGATACGCAGTATTTT
TRBV5-1	NA	TRBJ1-1	NA	CASSLVPMGGREAFF	TGCGCCAGCAGCTTGGTACCGATGGGGGGACGTGAAGCTTTCTTT
TRBV5-6	NA	TRBJ2-5	few	CASRYRVSETQYF	TGTGCCAGCAGGTACAGGGTCTCAGAGACCCAGTACTTC
TRBV5-1	TRBD2	TRBJ2-5	NA	CASSLKAGAGETQYF	TGCGCCAGCAGCTTGAAAGCGGGGGCGGGGGAGACCCAGTACTTC
TRBV9	NA	TRBJ2-5	NA	CASSVVPGGETQYF	TGTGCCAGCAGCGTAGTGCCAGGGGGGGAGACCCAGTACTTC
TRBV27	TRBD1	TRBJ2-2	NA	CASSLVGQGFMAGELFF	TGTGCCAGCAGTTTAGTGGGACAGGGGTTTATGGCCGGGGAGCTGTTTTTT
TRBV28	NA	TRBJ1-1	NA	CASSLSDLVANTEAFF	TGTGCCAGCAGTTTATCGGATCTGGTTGCAAACACTGAAGCTTTCTTT
TRBV5-4	TRBD2	TRBJ2-1	NA	CASSPAGEAGFHEQFF	TGTGCCAGCAGCCCAGCGGGGGAGGCGGGATTCCATGAGCAGTTCTTC
TRBV6-1	TRBD1	TRBJ1-2	NA	CASSEKDRIYGYTF	TGTGCCAGCAGTGAGAAGGACAGGATCTATGGCTACACCTTC
TRBV7-9	NA	TRBJ1-1	NA	CASSLPQNTEAFF	TGTGCCAGCAGCTTACCTCAGAACACTGAAGCTTTCTTT
TRBV6-1	TRBD1	TRBJ1-6	NA	CASRDRGISSPPHF	TGTGCCAGCAGGGACAGGGGAATATCATCACCCCCCCACTTT
TRBV5-1	NA	TRBJ1-5	NA	CASSEYGTGLNQPQHF	TGCGCCAGCAGCGAATACGGGACCGGGCTCAATCAGCCCCAGCATTTT
TRBV29-1	TRBD1	TRBJ1-2	NA	CSIGTGFREDYGYTF	TGCAGCATCGGGACAGGGTTCAGAGAGGACTATGGCTACACCTTC
TRBV7-2	NA	TRBJ2-5	NA	CASSLGVWAGLQETQYF	TGTGCCAGCAGCTTAGGGGTATGGGCCGGATTACAAGAGACCCAGTACTTC
TRBV28	TRBD2	TRBJ2-2	NA	CASNPGLAGGPNTGELFF	TGTGCCAGCAACCCGGGACTAGCGGGAGGCCCGAACACCGGGGAGCTGTTTTTT
TRBV21-1	NA	TRBJ1-5	NA	CASSKVPGQYNQPQHF	TGTGCCAGCAGCAAAGTCCCGGGACAGTACAATCAGCCCCAGCATTTT
TRBV11-2	NA	TRBJ2-3	NA	CASSPPRVFLTSTDTQYF	TGTGCCAGCAGCCCCCCACGGGTCTTTCTTACTAGCACAGATACGCAGTATTTT
TRBV7-9	NA	TRBJ1-3	NA	CASSPPGSSLNTIYF	TGTGCCAGCAGCCCTCCGGGCAGTTCGTTAAACACCATATATTTT
TRBV15	TRBD1	TRBJ2-3	NA	CATSRTTGSYTQYF	TGTGCCACCAGCAGAACGACAGGGTCCTATACGCAGTATTTT
TRBV4-1	TRBD1	TRBJ1-4	NA	CASSQEGGGQGDEKLFF	TGCGCCAGCAGCCAAGAAGGAGGGGGACAGGGAGATGAAAAACTGTTTTTT
TRBV7-9	NA	TRBJ2-7	NA	CASSYPPTGPYEQYF	TGTGCCAGCAGCTACCCCCCCACAGGTCCGTACGAGCAGTACTTC
TRBV5-1	TRBD1	TRBJ2-5	once	CASSRGQTQETQYF	TGCGCCAGCAGCAGGGGACAGACACAAGAGACCCAGTACTTC
TRBV11-2	TRBD1	TRBJ1-2	NA	CASSLDAGTGVYGYTF	TGTGCCAGCAGCTTAGACGCCGGGACAGGTGTCTATGGCTACACCTTC
TRBV27	TRBD1	TRBJ1-2	NA	CASSGQGVAFGYTF	TGTGCCAGCAGTGGACAGGGGGTAGCTTTTGGCTACACCTTC
TRBV27	NA	TRBJ2-7	NA	CASSLQGSGSYEQYF	TGTGCCAGCAGTTTACAGGGGAGCGGGTCCTACGAGCAGTACTTC
TRBV20-1	NA	TRBJ1-2	NA	CRTAGVYGYTF	TGCAGGACCGCAGGGGTCTATGGCTACACCTTC
TRBV4-2	NA	TRBJ1-5	NA	CASSQDWDKGNQPQHF	TGTGCCAGCAGCCAAGATTGGGACAAAGGCAATCAGCCCCAGCATTTT
TRBV6-5	NA	TRBJ1-6	NA	CASSVQGDNSPLHF	TGTGCCAGCAGTGTACAAGGGGATAATTCACCCCTCCACTTT
TRBV7-3	NA	TRBJ2-2	NA	CASSLYLNTGELFF	TGTGCCAGCAGCTTATACCTAAACACCGGGGAGCTGTTTTTT
TRBV7-3	TRBD2	TRBJ2-5	NA	CASSPAGGETQYF	TGTGCCAGCAGCCCTGCGGGAGGAGAGACCCAGTACTTC
TRBV21-1	NA	TRBJ2-7	few	CASSKVWEAGASYEQYF	TGTGCCAGCAGCAAAGTATGGGAAGCGGGGGCGTCCTACGAGCAGTACTTC
TRBV13	TRBD2	TRBJ2-3	NA	CASTWTSGGPKDTQYF	TGTGCCAGCACCTGGACTAGCGGGGGACCCAAGGATACGCAGTATTTT
TRBV4-2	TRBD1	TRBJ2-5	NA	CASSETGDRETQYF	TGTGCCAGCAGCGAAACAGGGGATCGGGAGACCCAGTACTTC
TRBV6-1	NA	TRBJ1-2	NA	CASSQAAAGYTF	TGTGCCAGCAGCCAAGCGGCAGCGGGCTACACCTTC
TRBV5-1	TRBD1	TRBJ2-2	NA	CASSLRGQGSTGELFF	TGCGCCAGCAGCTTGAGGGGACAGGGGTCCACCGGGGAGCTGTTTTTT
TRBV9	NA	TRBJ1-2	NA	CASSVGGVGSFRGYTF	TGTGCCAGCAGCGTAGGAGGGGTAGGCTCGTTTCGTGGCTACACCTTC
TRBV15	NA	TRBJ2-2	NA	CATSKQKGGTNTGELFF	TGTGCCACCAGCAAACAGAAAGGGGGGACGAACACCGGGGAGCTGTTTTTT
TRBV5-1	NA	TRBJ2-3	NA	CASSSLGVGDTQYF	TGCGCCAGCAGTTCCCTTGGTGTGGGGGATACGCAGTATTTT
TRBV11-3	TRBD1	TRBJ2-7	NA	CASSLDRGQEQYF	TGTGCCAGCAGCTTGGACAGGGGGCAAGAGCAGTACTTC
TRBV10-3	TRBD1	TRBJ2-5	few	CAISLTGASGETQYF	TGTGCCATCAGTTTGACAGGGGCGAGTGGAGAGACCCAGTACTTC
TRBV7-9	NA	TRBJ1-6	NA	CASSLEAGRNSPLHF	TGTGCCAGCAGCTTAGAGGCTGGGAGGAATTCACCCCTCCACTTT
TRBV27	NA	TRBJ2-7	NA	CASSQGAYSYEQYF	TGTGCCAGCAGTCAAGGGGCCTACTCCTACGAGCAGTACTTC
TRBV18	TRBD1	TRBJ2-3	NA	CASSKTGGLITDTQYF	TGTGCCAGCTCAAAGACAGGGGGACTTATCACAGATACGCAGTATTTT
TRBV2	TRBD1	TRBJ2-1	NA	CASIRQGSSYNEQFF	TGTGCCAGCATACGACAGGGGAGCTCCTACAATGAGCAGTTCTTC
TRBV6-5	NA	TRBJ1-1	NA	CASSYGTRDEAFF	TGTGCCAGCAGTTACGGCACCAGGGATGAAGCTTTCTTT
TRBV5-4	NA	TRBJ2-5	NA	CASSFPGPETQYF	TGTGCCAGCAGCTTTCCGGGCCCAGAGACCCAGTACTTC